A single sample gave rise to the 14 T cell receptor beta chains below, sequenced in a study of beta chain features in type 1 diabetes. General observations from the study: Researchers report that Type 1 diabetes patients had moderately but significantly shorter TCRB CDR3s across all four CD4+ subsets.

Of the isolated RNA, all was reverse transcribed, and so the sequenced material was expressed TCRB transcripts. Some clones are missing from TCRdb's copy, which holds only in-frame ones; the method was immunoSEQ multiplex PCR. The data show approximately 260,000 clones, about 24% seen once. These receptors' antigens are unknown. The material sequenced was naive CD4+ T cells from blood. The receptors here all came from a woman in her twenties or thirties with type 1 diabetes.

The chain links TRBV9 to TRBJ2-5, with D possibly matching TRBD1 (6 bases). Trimming left V 2 bases short and J 3 bases short, with 8 bases between. The length of the CDR3 is 13 residues. Germline V gene sequence: CDR1 SGDLS, CDR2 YYNGEE. CDR3 sequence: CASSVGQKETQYF. In nucleotides, the CDR3 is TGTGCCAGCAGCGTCGGACAGAAAGAGACCCAGTACTTC. The full variable domain, completed using reference TRBV9 and TRBJ2-5, is DSGVTQTPKHLITATGQRVTLRCSPRSGDLSVYWYQQSLDQGLQFLIQYYNGEERAKGNILERFSAQQFPDLHSELNLSSLELGDSALYFCASSVGQKETQYFGPGTRLLVL.

This clone was found a few times. The chain uses TRBV7-3 and TRBJ2-2; 8 nucleotides align to TRBD1. The CDR3 extends over 14 amino acids. CDR1 and CDR2 from the germline V gene are SGHTA and FQGTGA. V was pared by 5 bases and J by 7 bases, with 6 bases of the junction left unmatched. The CDR3 bases are TGTGCCAGCAGCCCCGGACAGGGCGGCGGGGAGCTGTTTTTT. It yields the protein CASSPGQGGGELFF.

The table lists this clone with a few counts. The chain joins TRBV4-2 to TRBJ2-7; 7 nucleotides agree with TRBD2. The CDR3 is 16 amino acids. J gave up 4 bases and V 0 bases, and 9 bases lay outside the gene matches. Germline V gene lookup returns CDR1 LGHNA and CDR2 YNFKEQ. Here the CDR3 DNA reads TGTGCCAGCAGCCAAGAGGCTGGCGGGAGAGAGTACGAGCAGTACTTC. Protein: CASSQEAGGREYEQYF.

V gene TRBV29-1 combines with J gene TRBJ1-4, with D maybe TRBD1 (6 bases). The CDR3 extends over 13 amino acids. V was trimmed by 5 bases and J by 3 bases, leaving 10 bases between them. In germline, CDR1 is SQVTM, CDR2 ANQGSEA. The CDR3 nucleotides are TGCAGCGTTACAGGGAGGGCTAATGAAAAACTGTTTTTT. This translates into CSVTGRANEKLFF.

The V gene is TRBV6-5, the J gene TRBJ1-2, with 8 bases matching TRBD1. The germline V gene encodes CDR1 MNHEY and CDR2 SVGAGI. The CDR3 loop spans 12 amino acids. After removal of 5 bases from V and 7 bases from J, the junction contained 3 bases not matched to a gene. The CDR3, as DNA: TGTGCCAGCAGTCCCACAGGGGGTGGCTACACCTTC. Translating gives CASSPTGGGYTF.

V and J are TRBV25-1 and TRBJ1-5; 9 bases are shared with TRBD1. The germline gives CDR1 MGHDK, CDR2 SYGVNS. V dropped 4 bases and J dropped 7; count of bases not matched to a gene: 8. The CDR3 extends over 15 amino acids. The CDR3 sequence is CASSAPGQGRQPQHF. CDR3 coding DNA: TGTGCCAGCAGTGCTCCTGGACAGGGGCGGCAGCCCCAGCATTTT.

The chain is built from TRBV30 and TRBJ2-1; 9 bases agree with TRBD2. The germline CDR1 and CDR2 sequences are GTSNPN and SVGIG (reference sequence). The CDR3 spans 15 residues. J gave up 10 bases and V 0 bases, and 10 bases lay outside the gene matches. The chain's CDR3 is CAWSVRWREGIEQFF. CDR3 bases: TGTGCCTGGAGTGTACGGTGGCGGGAGGGAATCGAGCAGTTCTTC.

J is TRBJ2-7 and V is TRBV30; 9 bases match TRBD1. The ends lost 0 bases at V and 4 bases at J; junction bases unmatched: 4. Germline-derived CDR1 and CDR2 are GTSNPN and SVGIG (reference sequence). CDR3 length: 14 residues. CDR3 DNA: TGTGCCTGGAGTGTACGGGGACAGGGATACGAGCAGTACTTC. Protein product: CAWSVRGQGYEQYF.

This clone turned up a few times. The rearrangement links TRBV5-1 to TRBJ2-7; 8 nucleotides align to TRBD1. J was trimmed by 3 bases and V by 4 bases; bases with no gene match: 9. This CDR3 has 15 amino acids. The germline V gene has CDR1 SGHRS and CDR2 YFSETQ. CDR3 in amino acids: CASSRVGQVNYEQYF. The CDR3 DNA sequence: TGCGCCAGCAGCAGGGTGGGACAGGTTAACTACGAGCAGTACTTC.

The chain uses TRBV29-1 and TRBJ2-1; D gene ambiguous. CDR1 is SQVTM and CDR2 is ANQGSEA in the germline V gene. V lost 3 bases and J lost 3, with 9 bases in between. This CDR3 comprises 13 residues. Here the CDR3 DNA reads TGCAGCGTTGATTATCAGGTCTACAATGAGCAGTTCTTC. Translation gives CSVDYQVYNEQFF.

This chain links TRBV15 with TRBJ1-2; tentative D call: TRBD1 (6 bases). Germline CDR1 and CDR2: LNHNV and YYDKDF (reference sequence). The CDR3 has 14 amino acids. V lost 4 bases to trimming and J lost 4 bases, with 13 bases between them. CDR3 loop: CATSTWTESYGYTF. CDR3 bases: TGTGCCACCAGCACCTGGACAGAGTCCTATGGCTACACCTTC.

This clone was seen a few times. The chain combines TRBV7-3 with TRBJ2-3; 9 bases fit TRBD2. V shed 5 bases and J 10 bases; nucleotides not matched to a gene: 7. The CDR3 has 13 residues. Germline CDR1 SGHTA, CDR2 FQGTGA. CDR3 amino acids: CASSATSGSPQYF. The CDR3, as DNA: TGTGCCAGCAGCGCGACTAGCGGTTCTCCGCAGTATTTT.

The chain employs TRBV9 and TRBJ2-7, with TRBD2 as a possible D gene (6 bases). The germline CDR1 and CDR2 sequences are SGDLS and YYNGEE. Trimming removed 3 bases from V and 0 bases from J, with 10 bases in between. The CDR3 has 14 residues. CDR3 region: CASSEGTLSYEQYF. In nucleotides, the CDR3 is TGTGCCAGCAGCGAAGGGACTCTCTCCTACGAGCAGTACTTC.

The chain couples TRBV29-1 to TRBJ1-5; D not certain. The CDR3 is made up of 12 amino acids. V was cut by 2 bases and J by 3 bases, with 5 bases left in between. CDR1 is SQVTM and CDR2 is ANQGSEA in the germline V gene. DNA for the CDR3: TGCAGCGTTGAACGTTCCAATCAGCCCCAGCATTTT. Translated, it gives CSVERSNQPQHF.